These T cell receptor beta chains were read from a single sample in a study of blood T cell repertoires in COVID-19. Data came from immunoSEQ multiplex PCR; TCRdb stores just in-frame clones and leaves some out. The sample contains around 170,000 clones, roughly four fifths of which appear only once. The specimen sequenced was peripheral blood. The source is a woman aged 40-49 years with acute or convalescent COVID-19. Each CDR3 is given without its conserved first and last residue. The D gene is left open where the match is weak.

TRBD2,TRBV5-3,ARSQGGSSTGELF
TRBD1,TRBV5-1,ASSSYRGSSYEQY
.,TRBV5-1,ASTPGETYNEQF
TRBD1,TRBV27,ASRQTGWGNTIY
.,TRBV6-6,ASSIRGSSGNTIY
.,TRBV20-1,SASGGYNEQF
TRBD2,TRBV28,ASSAAGIGTDTQY
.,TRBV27,ASSPNLALVNEQF
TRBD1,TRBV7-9,ASSRDRGSLF
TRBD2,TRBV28,ASSGPWEQGTSGLSYEQY
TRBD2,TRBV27,ASRNSGTNTGELF
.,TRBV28,ASSLGAGLNTEAF
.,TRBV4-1,ASSQEGRSSGRAF
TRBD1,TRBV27,ASSLIQGFAEAF
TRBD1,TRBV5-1,ASSFQLTGDGYNSPLH
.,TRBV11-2,ASSARNTEAF
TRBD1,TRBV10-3,AISGTAISGANVLT